The following is a T cell receptor beta chain sequence with its context. Its target is unknown. The sample originates from a study of cytomegalovirus exposure and HLA in healthy donors. Study-level findings and limits: An analysis that was carried out later associated 15,000 to 20,000 TCR beta sequences with HLA alleles at 0.05 false discovery rate. The availability of immune exposure information extended only to CMV serostatus. An analysis that came later showed most CMV-associated TCR beta chains appearing HLA-restricted.

CDR1 and CDR2 (germline): SNHLY, FYNNEI. Trimming took 7 bases from V and 3 from J, leaving 16 bases between them. The CDR3 runs to 16 residues. With 60 Vbeta and 13 Jbeta primers, the PCR was carried out. Produced via immunoSEQ multiplex PCR; TCRdb's table is partial and in-frame only. This table holds 85,000 to 100,000 clones, 60% to 70% found once. The sequence came from a woman aged 25 to 39 in good health and CMV-seronegative. The chain combines TRBV2 with TRBJ2-6, with a possible D match to TRBD1 (7 bases). Material for sequencing was PBMCs. The DNA for the CDR3 is TGTGCCAGCATTACGGAGGGGGCAAGTGGGGCCAACGTCCTGACTTTC. This translates into CASITEGASGANVLTF.